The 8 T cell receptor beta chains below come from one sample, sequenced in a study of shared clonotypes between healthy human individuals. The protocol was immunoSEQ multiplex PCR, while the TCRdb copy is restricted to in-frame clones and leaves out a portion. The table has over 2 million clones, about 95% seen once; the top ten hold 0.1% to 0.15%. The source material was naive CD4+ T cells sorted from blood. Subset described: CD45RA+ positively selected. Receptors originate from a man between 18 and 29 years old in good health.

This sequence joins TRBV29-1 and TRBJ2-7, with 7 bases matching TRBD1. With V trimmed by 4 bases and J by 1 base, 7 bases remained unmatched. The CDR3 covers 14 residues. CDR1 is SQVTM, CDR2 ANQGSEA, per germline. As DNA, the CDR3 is TGCAGCGTTGCTGGGACAGAGTTATCCTACGAGCAGTACTTC. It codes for CSVAGTELSYEQYF.

Here the CDR3 DNA reads TGTGCCAGCAGCTTGCACCTCTACAATGAGCAGTTCTTC. Its protein is CASSLHLYNEQFF. The chain has TRBV5-6 and TRBJ2-1; D unclear. From germline, CDR1 is SGHDT and CDR2 YYEEEE. Trimming took 1 base from V and 3 from J, leaving 5 bases between them. This CDR3 region has 13 residues.

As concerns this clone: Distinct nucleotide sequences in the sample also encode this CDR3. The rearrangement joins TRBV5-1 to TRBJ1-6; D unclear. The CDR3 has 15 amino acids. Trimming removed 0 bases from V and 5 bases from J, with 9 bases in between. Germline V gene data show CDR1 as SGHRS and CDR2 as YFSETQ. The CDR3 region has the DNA TGCGCCAGCAGCTTGGTAGGTGGGGATAATTCACCCCTCCACTTT. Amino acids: CASSLVGGDNSPLHF.

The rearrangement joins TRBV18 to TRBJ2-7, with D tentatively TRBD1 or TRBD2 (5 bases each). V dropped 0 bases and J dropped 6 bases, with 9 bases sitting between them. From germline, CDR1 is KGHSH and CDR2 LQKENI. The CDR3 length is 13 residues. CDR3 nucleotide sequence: TGTGCCAGCTCACCACCGACGGGGCTCGAGCAGTACTTC. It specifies CASSPPTGLEQYF.

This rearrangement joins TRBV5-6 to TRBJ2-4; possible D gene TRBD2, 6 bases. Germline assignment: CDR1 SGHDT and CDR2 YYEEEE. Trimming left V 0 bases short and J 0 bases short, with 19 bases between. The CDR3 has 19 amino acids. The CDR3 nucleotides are TGTGCCAGCAGCTTGGGAGGTAGCGGATTATCACTAGCCAAAAACATTCAGTACTTC. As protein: CASSLGGSGLSLAKNIQYF.

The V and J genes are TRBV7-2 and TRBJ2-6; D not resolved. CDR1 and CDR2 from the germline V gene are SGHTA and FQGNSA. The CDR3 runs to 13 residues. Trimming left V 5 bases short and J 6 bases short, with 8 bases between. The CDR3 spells CASSRREANVLTF. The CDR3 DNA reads TGTGCCAGCAGCCGGCGAGAGGCCAACGTCCTGACTTTC. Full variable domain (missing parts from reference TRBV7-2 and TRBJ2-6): GAGVSQSPSNKVTEKGKDVELRCDPISGHTALYWYRQSLGQGLEFLIYFQGNSAPDKSGLPSDRFSAERTGGSVSTLTIQRTQQEDSAVYLCASSRREANVLTFGAGSRLTVL.

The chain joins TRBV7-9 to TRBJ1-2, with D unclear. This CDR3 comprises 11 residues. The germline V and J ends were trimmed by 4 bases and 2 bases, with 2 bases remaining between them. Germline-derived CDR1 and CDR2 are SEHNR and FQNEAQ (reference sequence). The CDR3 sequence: CASSYNYGYTF. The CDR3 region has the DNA TGTGCCAGCAGCTACAACTATGGCTACACCTTC.

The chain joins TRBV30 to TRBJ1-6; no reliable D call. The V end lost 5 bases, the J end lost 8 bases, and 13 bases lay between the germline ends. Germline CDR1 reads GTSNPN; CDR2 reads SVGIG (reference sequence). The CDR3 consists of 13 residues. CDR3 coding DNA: TGTGCCTGGGGGGAGTCTGGGGATTCACCCCTCCACTTT. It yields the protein CAWGESGDSPLHF.